Below, 19 T cell receptor beta chains from the same sample are listed, as sequenced in a study of cytomegalovirus exposure and HLA in healthy donors. Sequenced by immunoSEQ multiplex PCR; TCRdb stores in-frame clones only, minus some. The repertoire consists of fewer than 120,000 clones, with around nine tenths occurring once and the leading ten covering around 1.4%. The sample taken for sequencing was PBMCs. The receptor source for this set is a young woman in good health and CMV-seropositive.

The chain recombines TRBV13 with TRBJ1-2; possible D gene TRBD1, 6 bases. There are 13 residues in the CDR3. Trimming cost V 6 bases and J 4 bases, with 12 bases left between them. CDR1 is PRHDT, CDR2 FYEKMQ, per germline (reference sequence). The CDR3 is CASSRGRGYGYTF. CDR3 bases: TGTGCCAGCAGTCGGGGCAGGGGCTATGGCTACACCTTC.

This chain joins TRBV5-1 and TRBJ2-7; D is ambiguous. The V end was cut by 0 bases, the J end by 2 bases, with 6 bases between. Germline V gene data show CDR1 as SGHRS and CDR2 as YFSETQ. This CDR3 has 13 residues. The CDR3 spells CASSLDITYEQYF. The CDR3 DNA sequence: TGCGCCAGCAGCTTGGACATAACCTACGAGCAGTACTTC.

V usage is TRBV5-6 and J usage is TRBJ1-2; D is undetermined. The V end was cut by 6 bases, the J end by 4 bases, with 10 bases between. The CDR3 extends over 12 amino acids. The germline CDR1 and CDR2 sequences are SGHDT and YYEEEE. In DNA, the CDR3 is TGTGCCAGCAACTCGCTTGGCTATGGCTACACCTTC. Translation: CASNSLGYGYTF.

The chain recombines TRBV4-1 with TRBJ2-7, with 7 bases lining up with TRBD1. V shed 2 bases and J 3 bases; nucleotides not matched to a gene: 10. This CDR3 has 16 residues. Germline V gene sequence: CDR1 MGHRA, CDR2 YSYEKL. CDR3 sequence: CASSQLPGQSLYEQYF. In DNA, the CDR3 is TGCGCCAGCAGCCAACTGCCGGGACAGAGCCTCTACGAGCAGTACTTC.

J is TRBJ1-1 and V is TRBV2, with TRBD1 identical over 10 bases. The CDR3 has 14 residues. The germline V gene encodes CDR1 SNHLY and CDR2 FYNNEI. J was trimmed by 3 bases and V by 8 bases; bases with no gene match: 6. The CDR3 here is CASGGQGRHTEAFF. The CDR3 DNA follows: TGTGCCAGCGGGGGACAGGGGAGGCACACTGAAGCTTTCTTT.

This chain joins TRBV7-2 and TRBJ2-7, with 9 bases aligning to TRBD2. The CDR3 is 16 residues long. With 1 base clipped from V and 0 bases from J, the junction kept 4 bases outside the gene matches. CDR1 SGHTA and CDR2 FQGNSA come from the germline V gene. The CDR3 spells CASSLGLAASSYEQYF. CDR3 nucleotide sequence: TGTGCCAGCAGCTTAGGACTAGCGGCAAGCTCCTACGAGCAGTACTTC.

The rearrangement links TRBV5-1 to TRBJ1-1; D remains ambiguous. The CDR3 extends over 14 amino acids. Per germline, CDR1 SGHRS and CDR2 YFSETQ. The germline V and J ends were trimmed by 0 bases and 1 base, with 7 bases remaining between them. The CDR3 reads CASSLGQRNTEAFF. DNA of the CDR3: TGCGCCAGCAGCTTGGGGCAGCGGAACACTGAAGCTTTCTTT.

The gene calls are TRBV5-1 and TRBJ2-3; D uncertain. Trimming removed 4 bases at V and 0 bases at J, with 9 bases between. Germline-derived CDR1 and CDR2 are SGHRS and YFSETQ. This CDR3 is built from 14 residues. CDR3 loop: CASSASASTDTQYF. Here the CDR3 DNA reads TGCGCCAGCAGCGCGAGCGCTAGCACAGATACGCAGTATTTT.

The DNA of the CDR3 is TGTGCCAGCAGTTCAGGGACTAGCTCGCCCTACGAGCAGTACTTC. This translates into CASSSGTSSPYEQYF. This rearrangement joins TRBV6-5 to TRBJ2-7, with 9 bases fitting TRBD2. The trim removed 4 bases at V and 2 bases at J, leaving 6 bases unmatched. Germline CDR1 reads MNHEY; CDR2 reads SVGAGI. The CDR3 has 15 residues.

A remark on this clone: It is unclear where the CDR3 begins or ends on the DNA, so no DNA is shown, and the CDR3 is as TCRdb lists it. The chain is built from TRBV28 and TRBJ1-4. The CDR3 adds up to 15 amino acids, both ends counted. CDR1 MDHEN and CDR2 SYDVKM come from the germline V gene. The CDR3 loop is CASSSSGGPFEKLFF.

This clone showed up just once. The V gene is TRBV7-2, the J gene TRBJ2-7, with 7 positions matching TRBD2. Germline V lookup: CDR1 SGHTA, CDR2 FQGNSA. The trim removed 5 bases at V and 2 bases at J, leaving 9 bases unmatched. CDR3 length: 15 amino acids. In DNA, the CDR3 is TGTGCCAGCAGCAATAGCGCGGGGGAAGCCTACGAGCAGTACTTC. As protein: CASSNSAGEAYEQYF.

The chain has TRBV2 and TRBJ1-1; D unclear. The germline V gene has CDR1 SNHLY and CDR2 FYNNEI. Trimming took off 7 bases at V and 4 bases at J, with 16 bases between the two ends. The CDR3 extends over 14 amino acids. CDR3 nucleotides: TGTGCCAGCATTGATCTTCGGGGATCCACTGAAGCTTTCTTT. Translated: CASIDLRGSTEAFF.

J is TRBJ1-1 and V is TRBV7-8; TRBD1 agrees at 7 bases. J lost 5 bases, V lost 2 bases, and 14 bases had no gene match. The CDR3 runs to 17 residues. Germline V lookup: CDR1 SGHVS, CDR2 FQNEAQ. The CDR3 DNA reads as TGTGCCAGCAGCTTACCGGGGACAGACGAGTTGGGGACTGAAGCTTTCTTT. It codes for CASSLPGTDELGTEAFF.

The rearrangement joins TRBV5-4 to TRBJ2-7; perhaps TRBD1 as D (6 bases). CDR1 and CDR2 from the germline V gene are SGHNT and YYREEE (reference sequence). Trimming cost V 4 bases and J 0 bases, with 11 bases left between them. The CDR3 is 14 amino acids. CDR3 in DNA: TGTGCCAGCAGCCCCCGACAGGACTCCTACGAGCAGTACTTC. This gives the protein CASSPRQDSYEQYF.

This chain connects TRBV2 to TRBJ2-3; D is perhaps TRBD2 (5 bases). CDR3 length: 12 amino acids. The germline V gene encodes CDR1 SNHLY and CDR2 FYNNEI. Trimming removed 7 bases from V and 5 bases from J, with 10 bases in between. The CDR3 sequence: CASNYGIDTQYF. CDR3 coding DNA: TGTGCCAGCAATTACGGGATAGATACGCAGTATTTT.

This clone was counted only a few times. Other nucleotide sequences from this sample produce the same CDR3. The chain carries TRBV7-9 and TRBJ2-2, with D perhaps matching TRBD2 (6 bases). The CDR3 runs to 14 residues. The germline V and J ends were trimmed by 3 bases and 4 bases, with 9 bases remaining between them. The V gene's germline CDR1 is SEHNR and CDR2 FQNEAQ (reference sequence). This chain's CDR3 is CASSLEGGTGELFF. The CDR3 DNA is TGTGCCAGCAGCTTGGAGGGAGGCACCGGGGAGCTGTTTTTT. Full variable domain (outside the CDR3, taken from reference TRBV7-9 and TRBJ2-2): DTGVSQNPRHKITKRGQNVTFRCDPISEHNRLYWYRQTLGQGPEFLTYFQNEAQLEKSRLLSDRFSAERPKGSFSTLEIQRTEQGDSAMYLCASSLEGGTGELFFGEGSRLTVL.

CDR3 region: CASMYSPNEKLFF. DNA of the CDR3: TGTGCCAGCATGTACAGCCCTAATGAAAAACTGTTTTTT. The chain is built from TRBV6-6 and TRBJ1-4; D is unclear. The CDR3 has 13 residues. The germline V and J ends were trimmed by 7 bases and 3 bases, with 9 bases remaining between them. The germline gives CDR1 MNHNY, CDR2 SVGAGI (reference sequence).

V usage is TRBV19 and J usage is TRBJ2-2, with 9 bases identical to TRBD1. Germline CDR1 reads LNHDA; CDR2 reads SQIVND (reference sequence). V lost 3 bases and J lost 5; bases outside the gene matches: 7. The CDR3 covers 16 residues. The CDR3 spells CASSIPGQGGTGELFF. Here the CDR3 DNA reads TGTGCCAGTAGTATCCCGGGACAGGGTGGGACCGGGGAGCTGTTTTTT.

This chain's CDR3 is CASSSSGQYYGYTF. As DNA, the CDR3 is TGTGCCAGCAGTTCCTCAGGACAGTACTATGGCTACACCTTC. This chain connects TRBV6-6 to TRBJ1-2; tentatively, D is TRBD1 (6 bases). The germline CDR1 and CDR2 sequences are MNHNY and SVGAGI (reference sequence). This CDR3 has 14 residues. The ends were cut back, 4 bases at V and 3 bases at J, with 12 bases in the middle.